The 5 T cell receptor beta chains reported below all come from one sample, sequenced in a study of blood T cell repertoires in COVID-19. Data came from immunoSEQ multiplex PCR; TCRdb stores just in-frame clones and leaves some out. The sample includes fewer than 300,000 clones, roughly 85% of them seen just once. The sequencing input was peripheral blood. The receptors stem from a man over 45 with active or convalescent COVID-19.

This chain uses TRBV5-1 with TRBJ2-1, with 12 positions matching TRBD2. CDR1 is SGHRS, CDR2 YFSETQ, per germline. This CDR3 comprises 15 residues. V trimming: 5 bases; J trimming: 10 bases; junction bases outside the gene matches: 10. The DNA for the CDR3 is TGCGCCAGCAGGTTAGCTAGCGGGAGGGCCGAGGAGCAGTTCTTC. This encodes CASRLASGRAEEQFF.

The J gene is TRBJ1-2, the V gene TRBV18, with 7 bases that match TRBD1. Trimming took 5 bases from V and 8 from J; bases not matched to a gene: 11. Germline CDR1 and CDR2: KGHSH and LQKENI. CDR3 length equals 14 residues. The CDR3 coding sequence is TGTGCCAGCTCATACGGGACAGCTGACCGGGGCTACACCTTC. The encoded protein is CASSYGTADRGYTF.

The chain uses TRBV6-2 or TRBV6-3 and TRBJ2-6, with TRBD1 matching 9 bases. V gave up 4 bases and J gave up 0 bases; unmatched junction bases: 10. This CDR3 spans 19 amino acids. CDR1 MNHEY and CDR2 SVGEGT come from the germline V gene. The CDR3 loop is CASSSVLATGGSGANVLTF. The CDR3 DNA is TGTGCCAGCAGTTCTGTACTCGCGACAGGGGGCTCTGGGGCCAACGTCCTGACTTTC.

The rearrangement links TRBV7-3 to TRBJ2-7; D is ambiguous. This CDR3 is 13 amino acids long. Germline V gene sequence: CDR1 SGHTA, CDR2 FQGTGA. V lost 5 bases to trimming and J lost 6 bases, with 14 bases between them. Here the CDR3 reads CASSRSPGSEQYF. The CDR3 DNA follows: TGTGCCAGCAGCCGCAGTCCGGGTAGCGAGCAGTACTTC. The full variable domain, rest sourced from reference TRBV7-3 and TRBJ2-7, is GAGVSQTPSNKVTEKGKYVELRCDPISGHTALYWYRQSLGQGPEFLIYFQGTGAADDSGLPNDRFFAVRPEGSVSTLKIQRTERGDSAVYLCASSRSPGSEQYFGPGTRLTVT.

This chain joins TRBV7-8 and TRBJ2-7, with a possible D match to TRBD2 (5 bases). Between the trimmed V and J ends, which lost 3 bases and 3 bases, there was a span of 15 bases. Germline V gene lookup returns CDR1 SGHVS and CDR2 FQNEAQ. The CDR3 covers 15 residues. CDR3 nucleotide sequence: TGTGCCAGCAGCTTTAGCGCGAATCCAGACTACGAGCAGTACTTC. Protein: CASSFSANPDYEQYF. The whole variable domain, filled in from reference TRBV7-8 and TRBJ2-7, reads GAGVSQSPRYKVAKRGQDVALRCDPISGHVSLFWYQQALGQGPEFLTYFQNEAQLDKSGLPSDRFFAERPEGSVSTLKIQRTQQEDSAVYLCASSFSANPDYEQYFGPGTRLTVT.